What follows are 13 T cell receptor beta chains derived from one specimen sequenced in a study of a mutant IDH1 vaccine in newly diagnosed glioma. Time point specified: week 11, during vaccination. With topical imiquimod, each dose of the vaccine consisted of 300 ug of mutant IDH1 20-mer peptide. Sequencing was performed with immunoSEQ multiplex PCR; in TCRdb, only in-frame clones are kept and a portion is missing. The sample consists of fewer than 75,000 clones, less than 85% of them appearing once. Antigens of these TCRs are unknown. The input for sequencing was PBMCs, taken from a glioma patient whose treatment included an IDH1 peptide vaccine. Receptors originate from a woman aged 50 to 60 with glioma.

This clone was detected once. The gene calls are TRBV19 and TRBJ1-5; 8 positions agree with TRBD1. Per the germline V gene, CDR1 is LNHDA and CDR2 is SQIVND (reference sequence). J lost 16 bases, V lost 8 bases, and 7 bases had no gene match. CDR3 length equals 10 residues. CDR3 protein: CASFGQGLHF. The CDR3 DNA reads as TGTGCCAGTTTCGGACAGGGATTACATTTT.

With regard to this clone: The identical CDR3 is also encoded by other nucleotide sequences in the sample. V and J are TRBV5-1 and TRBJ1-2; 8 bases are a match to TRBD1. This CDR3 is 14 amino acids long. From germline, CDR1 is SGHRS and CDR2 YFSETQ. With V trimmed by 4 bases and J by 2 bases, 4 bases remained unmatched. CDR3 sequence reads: CASSPRQGNYGYTF. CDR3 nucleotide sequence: TGCGCCAGCAGCCCGAGACAGGGGAACTATGGCTACACCTTC.

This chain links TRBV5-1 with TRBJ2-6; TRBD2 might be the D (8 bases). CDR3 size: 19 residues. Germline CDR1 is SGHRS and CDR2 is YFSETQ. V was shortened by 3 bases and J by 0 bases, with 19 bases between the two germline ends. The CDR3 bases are TGCGCCAGCAGCTCCGGGGGGGGACAGATCAGCTCTGGGGCCAACGTCCTGACTTTC. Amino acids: CASSSGGGQISSGANVLTF.

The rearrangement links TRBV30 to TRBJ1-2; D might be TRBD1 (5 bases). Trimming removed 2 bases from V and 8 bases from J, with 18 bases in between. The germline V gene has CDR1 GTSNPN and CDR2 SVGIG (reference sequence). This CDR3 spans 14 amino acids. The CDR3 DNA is TGTGCCTGGAGTTACACGACCAAGCCAGGGGGCTACACCTTC. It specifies CAWSYTTKPGGYTF.

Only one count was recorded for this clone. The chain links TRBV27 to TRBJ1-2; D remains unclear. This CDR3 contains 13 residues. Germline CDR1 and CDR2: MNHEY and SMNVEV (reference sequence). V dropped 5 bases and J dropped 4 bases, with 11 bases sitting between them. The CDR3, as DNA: TGTGCCAGCAGTACAGCACATACCTATGGCTACACCTTC. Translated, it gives CASSTAHTYGYTF.

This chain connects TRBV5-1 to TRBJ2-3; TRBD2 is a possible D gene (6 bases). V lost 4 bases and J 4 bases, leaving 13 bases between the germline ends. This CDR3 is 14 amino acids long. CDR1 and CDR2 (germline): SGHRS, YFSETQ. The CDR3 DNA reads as TGCGCCAGCAGCATTGGCGGGGTTGCAGATACGCAGTATTTT. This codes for CASSIGGVADTQYF.

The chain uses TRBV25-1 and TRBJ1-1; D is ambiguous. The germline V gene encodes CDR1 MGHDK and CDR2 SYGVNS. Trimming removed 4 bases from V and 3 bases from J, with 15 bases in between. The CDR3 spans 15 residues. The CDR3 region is CASSALGLGHTEAFF. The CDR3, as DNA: TGTGCCAGCAGTGCCCTAGGACTCGGGCACACTGAAGCTTTCTTT.

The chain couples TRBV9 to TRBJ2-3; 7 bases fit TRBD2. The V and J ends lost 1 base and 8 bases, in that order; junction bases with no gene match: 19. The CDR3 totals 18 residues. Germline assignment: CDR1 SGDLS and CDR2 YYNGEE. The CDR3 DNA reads TGTGCCAGCAGCGTATTAGATGGGGGGGGAGCGCTAGGATCTACGCAGTATTTT. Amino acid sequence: CASSVLDGGGALGSTQYF.

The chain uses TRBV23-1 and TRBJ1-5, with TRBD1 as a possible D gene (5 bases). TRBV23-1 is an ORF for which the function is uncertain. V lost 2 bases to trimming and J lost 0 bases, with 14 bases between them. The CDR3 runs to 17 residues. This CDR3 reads CASSQAGTEYSNQPQHF. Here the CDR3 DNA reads TGCGCCAGCAGTCAAGCCGGGACGGAGTATAGCAATCAGCCCCAGCATTTT.

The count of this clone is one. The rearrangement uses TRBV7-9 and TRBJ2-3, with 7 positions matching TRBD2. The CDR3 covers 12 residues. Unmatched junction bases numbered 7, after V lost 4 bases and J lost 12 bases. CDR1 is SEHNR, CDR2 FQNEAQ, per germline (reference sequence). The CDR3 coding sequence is TGTGCCAGCAGCTCCGGGACTAAGCGACAGTATTTT. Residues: CASSSGTKRQYF.

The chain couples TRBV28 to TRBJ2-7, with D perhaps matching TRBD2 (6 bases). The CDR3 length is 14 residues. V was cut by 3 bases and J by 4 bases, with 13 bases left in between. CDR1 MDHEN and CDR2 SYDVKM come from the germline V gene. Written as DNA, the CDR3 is TGTGCCAGCAGTTTGGGACTGGGACTTTACGAGCAGTACTTC. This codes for CASSLGLGLYEQYF.

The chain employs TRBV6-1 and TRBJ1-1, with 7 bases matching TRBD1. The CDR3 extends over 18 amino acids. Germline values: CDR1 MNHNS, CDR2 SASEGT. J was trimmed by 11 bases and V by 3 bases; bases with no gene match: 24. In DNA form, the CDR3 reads TGTGCCAGCAGTGATAAAGGGGGCGGGGTGAGTGGGAAAGGTTACGCTTTCTTT. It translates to CASSDKGGGVSGKGYAFF.

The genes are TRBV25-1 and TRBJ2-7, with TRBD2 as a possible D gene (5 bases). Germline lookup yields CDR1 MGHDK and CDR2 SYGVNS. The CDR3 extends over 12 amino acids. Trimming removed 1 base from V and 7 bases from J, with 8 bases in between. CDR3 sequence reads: CASSEFREEQYF. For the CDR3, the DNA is TGTGCCAGCAGTGAATTCCGGGAAGAGCAGTACTTC.